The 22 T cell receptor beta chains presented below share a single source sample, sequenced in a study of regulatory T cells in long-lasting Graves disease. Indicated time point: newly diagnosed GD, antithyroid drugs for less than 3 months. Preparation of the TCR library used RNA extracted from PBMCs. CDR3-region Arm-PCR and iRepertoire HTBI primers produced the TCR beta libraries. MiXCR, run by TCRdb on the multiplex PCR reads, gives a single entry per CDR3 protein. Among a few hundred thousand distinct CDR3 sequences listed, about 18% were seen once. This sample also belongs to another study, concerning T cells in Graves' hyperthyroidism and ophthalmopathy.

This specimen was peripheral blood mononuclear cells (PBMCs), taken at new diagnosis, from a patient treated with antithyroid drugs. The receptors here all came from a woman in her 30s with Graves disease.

The CDR3: CASSGPGMGGNEKLFF. DNA of the CDR3: TGTGCCAGCAGTGGGCCCGGTATGGGGGGGAATGAAAAACTGTTTTTT. The V call is TRBV2, the J call TRBJ1-4, with a weak D call TRBD1 (5 bases). The germline V gene encodes CDR1 SNHLY and CDR2 FYNNEI. V shed 4 bases and J shed 5 bases, with 17 bases lying between them. There are 16 residues in the CDR3.

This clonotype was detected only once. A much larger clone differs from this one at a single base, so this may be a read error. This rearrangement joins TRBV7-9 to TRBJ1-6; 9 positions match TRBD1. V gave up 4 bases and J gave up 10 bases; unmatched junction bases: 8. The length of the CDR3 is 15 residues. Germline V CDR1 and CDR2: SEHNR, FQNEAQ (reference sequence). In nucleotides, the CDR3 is TGTGCCAGCAGCTCCATGGACAGGGGATACTCACCCCTCCACTTT. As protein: CASSSMDRGYSPLHF.

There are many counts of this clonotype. DNA of the CDR3: TGCAGTGCTTCCCCTTCGACAGGGCAGGGTTGGGAAGCTTTCTTT. This encodes CSASPSTGQGWEAFF. The chain carries TRBV20-1 and TRBJ1-1; TRBD1 matches 7 bases. The CDR3 is 15 amino acids. In germline, CDR1 is DFQATT, CDR2 SNEGSKA (reference sequence). Unmatched junction bases numbered 17, after V lost 5 bases and J lost 8 bases.

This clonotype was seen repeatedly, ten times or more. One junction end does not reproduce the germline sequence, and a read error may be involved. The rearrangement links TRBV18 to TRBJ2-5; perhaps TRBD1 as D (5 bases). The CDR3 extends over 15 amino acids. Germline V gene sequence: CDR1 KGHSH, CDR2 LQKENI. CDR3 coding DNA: TGTGCCAGCTCACCACCGACAGCGTACCAAGGGACCCAGTACTTC. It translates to CASSPPTAYQGTQYF. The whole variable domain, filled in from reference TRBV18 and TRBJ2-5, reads NAGVMQNPRHLVRRRGQEARLRCSPMKGHSHVYWYRQLPEEGLKFMVYLQKENIIDESGMPKERFSAEFPKEGPSILRIQQVVRGDSAAYFCASSPPTAYQGTQYFGPGTRLLVL.

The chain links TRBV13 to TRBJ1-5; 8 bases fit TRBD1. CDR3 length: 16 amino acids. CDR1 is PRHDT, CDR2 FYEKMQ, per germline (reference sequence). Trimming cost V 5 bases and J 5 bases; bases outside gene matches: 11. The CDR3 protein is CASSLYLTGVDQPQHF. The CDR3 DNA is TGTGCCAGCAGCCTATACTTGACAGGGGTTGATCAGCCCCAGCATTTT. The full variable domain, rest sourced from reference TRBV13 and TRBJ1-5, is AAGVIQSPRHLIKEKRETATLKCYPIPRHDTVYWYQQGPGQDPQFLISFYEKMQSDKGSIPDRFSAQQFSDYHSELNMSSLELGDSALYFCASSLYLTGVDQPQHFGDGTRLSIL.

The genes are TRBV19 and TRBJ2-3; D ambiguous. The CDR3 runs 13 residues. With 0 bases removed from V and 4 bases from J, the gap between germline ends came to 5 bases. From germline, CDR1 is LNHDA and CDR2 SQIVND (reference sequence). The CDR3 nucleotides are TGTGCCAGTAGTATAGATAGCCCAGATACGCAGTATTTT. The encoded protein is CASSIDSPDTQYF.

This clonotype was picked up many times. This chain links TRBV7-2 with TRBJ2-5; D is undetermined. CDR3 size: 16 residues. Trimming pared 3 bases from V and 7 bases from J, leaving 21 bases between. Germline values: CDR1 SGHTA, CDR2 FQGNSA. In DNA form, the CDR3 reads TGTGCCAGCAGCTTCTCAGCGATCCGAATATCGGGGACCCAGTACTTC. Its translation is CASSFSAIRISGTQYF.

CDR3 nucleotide sequence: TGTGCCAGCAGCGCGACAGGGGGCTCAATTAATTCACCCCTCCACTTT. Translating gives CASSATGGSINSPLHF. This rearrangement joins TRBV2 to TRBJ1-6; 10 bases map to TRBD1. The CDR3 is 16 residues long. Losses at the gene ends were 6 bases for V and 6 bases for J; bases not matched to a gene: 8. Germline V gene sequence: CDR1 SNHLY, CDR2 FYNNEI.

CDR3 DNA sequence: TGTGCCAGCAGCCAAGACCATACAGGGTTAGGAAACACCATATATTTT. Its protein product is CASSQDHTGLGNTIYF. The chain joins TRBV4-2 to TRBJ1-3; a weak D match, TRBD1 (6 bases). CDR1 is LGHNA, CDR2 YNFKEQ, per germline. The CDR3 extends over 16 amino acids. The V and J ends lost 0 bases and 4 bases respectively, with 13 bases between them.

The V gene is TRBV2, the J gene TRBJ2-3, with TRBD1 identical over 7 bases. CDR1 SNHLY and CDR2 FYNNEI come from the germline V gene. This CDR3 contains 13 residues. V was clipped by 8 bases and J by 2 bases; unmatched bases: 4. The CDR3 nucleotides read TGTGCCAGCGGACAGGTTCTCACAGATACGCAGTATTTT. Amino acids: CASGQVLTDTQYF.

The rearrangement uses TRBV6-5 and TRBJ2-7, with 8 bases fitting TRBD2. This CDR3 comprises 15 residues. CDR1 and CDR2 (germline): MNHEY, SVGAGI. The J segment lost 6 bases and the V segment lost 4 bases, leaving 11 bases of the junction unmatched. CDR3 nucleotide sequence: TGTGCCAGCAGTTTAGAAACCGGGGGGGCGGGCGAGCAGTACTTC. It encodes CASSLETGGAGEQYF.

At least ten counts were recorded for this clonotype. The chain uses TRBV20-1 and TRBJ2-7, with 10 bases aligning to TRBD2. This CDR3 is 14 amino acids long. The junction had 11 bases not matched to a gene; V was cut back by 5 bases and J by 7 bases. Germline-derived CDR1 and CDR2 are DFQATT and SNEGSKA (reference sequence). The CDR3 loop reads CSASTFSGGREQYF. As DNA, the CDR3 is TGCAGTGCTTCGACGTTTAGCGGGGGGAGGGAGCAGTACTTC.

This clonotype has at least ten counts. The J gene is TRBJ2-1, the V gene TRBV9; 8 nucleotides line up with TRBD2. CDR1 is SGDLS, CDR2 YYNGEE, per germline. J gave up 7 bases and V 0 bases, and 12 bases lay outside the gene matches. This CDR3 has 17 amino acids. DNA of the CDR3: TGTGCCAGCAGCGTAGAGGTGGCGGGGGGCCATGTTAATGAGCAGTTCTTC. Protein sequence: CASSVEVAGGHVNEQFF. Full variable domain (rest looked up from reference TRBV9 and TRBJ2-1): DSGVTQTPKHLITATGQRVTLRCSPRSGDLSVYWYQQSLDQGLQFLIQYYNGEERAKGNILERFSAQQFPDLHSELNLSSLELGDSALYFCASSVEVAGGHVNEQFFGPGTRLTVL.

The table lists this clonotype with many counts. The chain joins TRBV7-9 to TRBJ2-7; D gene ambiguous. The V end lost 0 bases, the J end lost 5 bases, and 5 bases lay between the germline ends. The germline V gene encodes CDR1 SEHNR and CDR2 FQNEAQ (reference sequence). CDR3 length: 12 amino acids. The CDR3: CASSLARNEQYF. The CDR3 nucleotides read TGTGCCAGCAGCTTAGCAAGAAACGAGCAGTACTTC.

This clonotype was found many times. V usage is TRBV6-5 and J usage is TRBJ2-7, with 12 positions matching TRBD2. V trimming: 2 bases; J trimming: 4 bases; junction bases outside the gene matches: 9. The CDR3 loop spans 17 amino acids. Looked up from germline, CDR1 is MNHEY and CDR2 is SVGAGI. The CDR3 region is CASSYQHAGTSGYEQYF. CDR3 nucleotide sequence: TGTGCCAGCAGTTACCAACACGCCGGGACTAGCGGGTACGAGCAGTACTTC.

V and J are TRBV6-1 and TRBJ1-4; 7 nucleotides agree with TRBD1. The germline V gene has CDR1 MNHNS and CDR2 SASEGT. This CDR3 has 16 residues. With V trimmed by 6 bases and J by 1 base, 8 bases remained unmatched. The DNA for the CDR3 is TGTGCCAGCAGCCTCATAAACAGGGGAACTAATGAAAAACTGTTTTTT. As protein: CASSLINRGTNEKLFF.

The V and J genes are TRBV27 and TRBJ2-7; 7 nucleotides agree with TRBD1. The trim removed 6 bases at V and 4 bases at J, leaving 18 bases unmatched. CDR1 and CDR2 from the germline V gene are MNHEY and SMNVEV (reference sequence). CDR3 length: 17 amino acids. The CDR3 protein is CASRASWANRGEYEQYF. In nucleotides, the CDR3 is TGTGCCAGCAGGGCTTCGTGGGCGAACAGGGGTGAATACGAGCAGTACTTC.

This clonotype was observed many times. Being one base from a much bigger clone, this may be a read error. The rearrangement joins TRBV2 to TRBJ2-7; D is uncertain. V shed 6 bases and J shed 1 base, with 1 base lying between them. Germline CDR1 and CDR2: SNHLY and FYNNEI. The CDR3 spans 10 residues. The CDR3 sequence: CASRSYEQYF. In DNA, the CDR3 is TGTGCCAGCAGATCCTACGAGCAGTACTTC.

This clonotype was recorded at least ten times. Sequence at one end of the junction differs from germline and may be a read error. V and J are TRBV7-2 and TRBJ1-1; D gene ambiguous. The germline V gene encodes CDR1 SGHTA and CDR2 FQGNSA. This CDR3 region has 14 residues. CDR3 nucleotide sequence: TGCGCCAGCAGCCCAACGCCGGTGAACACTGAAGCTTTCTTT. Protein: CASSPTPVNTEAFF. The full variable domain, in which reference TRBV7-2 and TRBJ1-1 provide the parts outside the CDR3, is GAGVSQSPSNKVTEKGKDVELRCDPISGHTALYWYRQSLGQGLEFLIYFQGNSAPDKSGLPSDRFSAERTGGSVSTLTIQRTQQEDSAVYLCASSPTPVNTEAFFGQGTRLTVV.

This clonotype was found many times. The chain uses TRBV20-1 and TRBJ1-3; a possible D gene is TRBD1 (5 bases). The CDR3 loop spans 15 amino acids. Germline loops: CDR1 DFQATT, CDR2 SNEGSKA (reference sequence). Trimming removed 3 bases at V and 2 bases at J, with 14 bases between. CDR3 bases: TGCAGTGCTAGGGGGGTCGAGGGGACTGGAAACACCATATATTTT. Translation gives CSARGVEGTGNTIYF.

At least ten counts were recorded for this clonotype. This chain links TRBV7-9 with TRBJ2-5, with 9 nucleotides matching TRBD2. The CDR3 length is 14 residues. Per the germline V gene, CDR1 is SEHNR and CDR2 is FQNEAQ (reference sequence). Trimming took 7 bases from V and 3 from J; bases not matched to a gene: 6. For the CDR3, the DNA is TGTGCCAGCACCCGAGCGGGGGGCGAAGAGACCCAGTACTTC. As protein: CASTRAGGEETQYF.

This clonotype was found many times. Here the CDR3 reads CASRADRGAYEQYF. For the CDR3, the DNA is TGTGCCAGCAGAGCAGACAGGGGAGCCTACGAGCAGTACTTC. V gene TRBV12-3 or TRBV12-4 combines with J gene TRBJ2-7; 8 bases map to TRBD1. The CDR3 is 14 residues long. Unmatched junction bases numbered 6, after V lost 6 bases and J lost 2 bases.